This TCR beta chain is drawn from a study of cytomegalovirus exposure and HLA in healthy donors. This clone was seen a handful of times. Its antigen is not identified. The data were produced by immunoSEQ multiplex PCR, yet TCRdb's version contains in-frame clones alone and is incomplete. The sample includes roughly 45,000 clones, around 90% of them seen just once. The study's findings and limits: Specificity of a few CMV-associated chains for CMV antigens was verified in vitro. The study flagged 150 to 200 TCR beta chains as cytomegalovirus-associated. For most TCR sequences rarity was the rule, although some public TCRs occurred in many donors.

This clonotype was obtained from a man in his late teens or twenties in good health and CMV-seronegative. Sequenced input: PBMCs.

The chain's CDR3 is CASSYSGGGSNQPQHF. Written as DNA, the CDR3 is TGTGCCAGCAGTTACTCCGGGGGGGGAAGCAATCAGCCCCAGCATTTT. The V gene is TRBV6-6, the J gene TRBJ1-5, with D perhaps matching TRBD1 (5 bases). The CDR3 spans 16 residues. V shed 0 bases and J shed 1 base, with 10 bases lying between them. CDR1 and CDR2 from the germline V gene are MNHNY and SVGAGI (reference sequence).